A single sample is the source of the 12 T cell receptor beta chains below, sequenced in a study of shared clonotypes between healthy human individuals. Sequencing was performed with immunoSEQ multiplex PCR; in TCRdb, only in-frame clones are kept and a portion is missing. The table records nearly 1,000,000 clones, around three quarters of them present only once. Sample: memory CD4+ T cells sorted from blood. Subset: CD45RA-negative fraction. These TCRs come from a man aged 18 to 35 in good health.

This clone came up once. Other DNA sequences in the same sample also yield this CDR3. Here the CDR3 DNA reads TGTGCCAGCAGCCTATCTACTAGCACAGATACGCAGTATTTT. Residues: CASSLSTSTDTQYF. This chain links TRBV7-9 with TRBJ2-3, with D hard to call. V was pared by 5 bases and J by 0 bases, with 9 bases between. The CDR3 spans 14 residues. The V gene's germline CDR1 is SEHNR and CDR2 FQNEAQ (reference sequence).

CDR3 sequence reads: CASQQGVLSGELFF. The CDR3 nucleotides read TGCGCCAGTCAACAGGGGGTATTGTCCGGGGAGCTGTTTTTT. The V call is TRBV5-1, the J call TRBJ2-2, with 8 bases lining up with TRBD1. The germline CDR1 and CDR2 sequences are SGHRS and YFSETQ. This CDR3 has 14 residues. After removal of 8 bases from V and 6 bases from J, the junction contained 9 bases not matched to a gene.

The chain recombines TRBV6-1 with TRBJ1-1, with TRBD1 matching over 8 bases. The J segment lost 7 bases and the V segment lost 6 bases, leaving 7 bases of the junction unmatched. The germline CDR1 and CDR2 sequences are MNHNS and SASEGT. This CDR3 comprises 13 residues. CDR3 in amino acids: CASRDRALSEAFF. The CDR3, as DNA: TGTGCCAGCAGGGACAGGGCGTTAAGTGAAGCTTTCTTT.

This CDR3 reads CASSQGWSGGASGNTIYF. The CDR3 nucleotides read TGCGCCAGCAGCCAAGGATGGTCCGGGGGGGCTAGTGGAAACACCATATATTTT. The genes are TRBV4-1 and TRBJ1-3, with TRBD1 as a possible D gene (6 bases). V was shortened by 1 base and J by 3 bases, with 19 bases between the two germline ends. Germline CDR1 and CDR2: MGHRA and YSYEKL. The CDR3 contains 18 residues.

The chain combines TRBV5-1 with TRBJ2-3; 7 nucleotides match TRBD2. Germline values: CDR1 SGHRS, CDR2 YFSETQ. The CDR3 is 16 amino acids. Trimming took 4 bases from V and 3 from J; bases not matched to a gene: 11. The CDR3 loop is CASSDRAGALTDTQYF. The CDR3 DNA reads as TGCGCCAGCAGCGATCGGGCGGGAGCCCTAACAGATACGCAGTATTTT.

The gene calls are TRBV5-4 and TRBJ2-7, with 7 bases that match TRBD2. The CDR3 is made up of 17 amino acids. Germline CDR1 reads SGHNT; CDR2 reads YYREEE (reference sequence). The V and J ends lost 2 bases and 1 base, in that order; junction bases with no gene match: 12. The CDR3 sequence is CASSFGAGALFSYEQYF. In DNA form, the CDR3 reads TGTGCCAGCAGCTTCGGGGCGGGAGCCCTTTTTTCCTACGAGCAGTACTTC.

The chain uses TRBV9 and TRBJ2-7; the D is unclear. Looked up from germline, CDR1 is SGDLS and CDR2 is YYNGEE. Trimming shortened V by 0 bases and J by 6 bases, and 13 bases separated the two germline ends. The CDR3 totals 14 residues. The CDR3 loop is CASSVGVVLAEQYF. The CDR3 nucleotides are TGTGCCAGCAGCGTAGGTGTTGTGCTCGCCGAGCAGTACTTC. The complete variable domain, with remaining parts taken from reference TRBV9 and TRBJ2-7, reads DSGVTQTPKHLITATGQRVTLRCSPRSGDLSVYWYQQSLDQGLQFLIQYYNGEERAKGNILERFSAQQFPDLHSELNLSSLELGDSALYFCASSVGVVLAEQYFGPGTRLTVT.

This chain joins TRBV27 and TRBJ2-4; 8 nucleotides agree with TRBD2. Germline V gene data show CDR1 as MNHEY and CDR2 as SMNVEV (reference sequence). Trimming at V came to 5 bases and at J to 7 bases, leaving 13 bases not matched to a gene. CDR3 size: 16 residues. The CDR3 loop reads CASSTREGLGLNIQYF. DNA for the CDR3: TGTGCCAGCAGTACTCGGGAGGGTTTGGGCTTGAACATTCAGTACTTC.

V usage is TRBV5-1 and J usage is TRBJ1-5; D is unclear. This CDR3 is 15 amino acids long. Per germline, CDR1 SGHRS and CDR2 YFSETQ. The V end lost 4 bases, the J end lost 4 bases, and 15 bases lay between the germline ends. The CDR3 coding sequence is TGCGCCAGCAGCCCCGAAGTAGGGTTTAATCAGCCCCAGCATTTT. Translating gives CASSPEVGFNQPQHF.

V usage is TRBV5-4 and J usage is TRBJ2-5; D is possibly TRBD2 (6 bases). Germline assignment: CDR1 SGHNT and CDR2 YYREEE (reference sequence). The CDR3 runs to 15 residues. The V end lost 4 bases, the J end lost 4 bases, and 17 bases lay between the germline ends. Written as DNA, the CDR3 is TGTGCCAGCAGCCCTCAAGGGAGGCTTCTAGAGACCCAGTACTTC. This codes for CASSPQGRLLETQYF.

A remark on this clone: The same CDR3 can be traced to other DNA sequences in this sample. The chain couples TRBV28 to TRBJ1-2; 8 nucleotides agree with TRBD1. The germline V gene encodes CDR1 MDHEN and CDR2 SYDVKM. CDR3 size: 12 residues. Trimming took 6 bases from V and 6 from J; bases not matched to a gene: 3. The CDR3 DNA follows: TGTGCCAGCAGAACAGGGGGGGATGGCTACACCTTC. The encoded protein is CASRTGGDGYTF.

Turning to this clone: A far bigger clonotype differs at one base, so this is likely a read error. The rearrangement links TRBV27 to TRBJ2-1; weak D call: TRBD2 (5 bases). Trimming took 3 bases from V and 1 from J, leaving 13 bases between them. CDR3 length: 16 amino acids. Germline values: CDR1 MNHEY, CDR2 SMNVEV (reference sequence). The CDR3 nucleotides are TGTGCCAGCAGTTTCGCCGGGATCGCATCCTACAATGAGCAGTTCTTC. It translates to CASSFAGIASYNEQFF.